This paragraph reports one T cell receptor (beta chain). The target antigen is unknown. The data were produced by immunoSEQ multiplex PCR, yet TCRdb's version contains in-frame clones alone and is incomplete. The table has 15,000 or so clones, 55% to 80% seen once; the top ten hold roughly 10%. CDR1 and CDR2 from the germline V gene are LGHNA and YNFKEQ. CDR3 length equals 13 residues. Between the trimmed V and J ends, which lost 0 bases and 8 bases, there was a span of 10 bases. The record originates from a study of PD-1 blockade in classical Hodgkin lymphoma. Study conclusions and caveats: The baseline diversity of complete responders showed similarity to that of newly diagnosed patients.

In every patient, relapse followed autologous stem cell transplantation, while exposure to brentuximab vedotin differed. This chain joins TRBV4-2 and TRBJ1-2, with D hard to call. The receptor was isolated from a human donor with classical Hodgkin lymphoma. Sequences were derived from peripheral blood mononuclear cells (PBMCs), sampled at baseline. CDR3 sequence (DNA): TGTGCCAGCAGCCAAGATGGCACAGTGGGCTACACCTTC. Amino acid sequence: CASSQDGTVGYTF.